The 15 T cell receptor beta chains presented below share a single source sample, sequenced in a study of T cells and Merkel cell carcinoma outcomes (TCRdb year 2020). Libraries were constructed by the immunoSEQ multiplex PCR assay. TCRdb obtained this table from immuneACCESS and retained in-frame rearrangements with V and J assigned. These tables miss some clones; where compared with another copy, unresolved V genes account for less than half of the shortfall, and the remainder is unexplained. The sample contains around 15,000 clones, about 87% of them found a single time. The ten largest clones capture 6.5% to 8.5% of the sample. Sequenced: tumor tissue from Merkel cell carcinoma. These receptors all come from a human donor with Merkel cell carcinoma.

This clone came up a few times. The chain joins TRBV2 to TRBJ2-7, with TRBD2 as a possible D gene (6 bases). The CDR3 sequence is 13 residues long. Germline V CDR1 and CDR2: SNHLY, FYNNEI. Trimming took off 6 bases at V and 3 bases at J, with 12 bases between the two ends. This chain's CDR3 is CASRGGSFYEQYF. CDR3 sequence (DNA): TGTGCCAGCAGGGGGGGATCCTTCTACGAGCAGTACTTC.

The chain is built from TRBV6-5 and TRBJ1-6, with D hard to call. CDR1 is MNHEY, CDR2 SVGAGI, per germline. V lost 5 bases and J 0 bases, leaving 5 bases between the germline ends. The CDR3 extends over 14 amino acids. In DNA, the CDR3 is TGTGCCAGCAGTCGGGACTCCTATAATTCACCCCTCCACTTT. It codes for CASSRDSYNSPLHF.

This chain connects TRBV6-1 to TRBJ1-2; 8 bases match TRBD1. The CDR3 is made up of 14 amino acids. Germline V CDR1 and CDR2: MNHNS, SASEGT. V lost 5 bases, J lost 5 bases, and 7 bases stayed unmatched. This CDR3 reads CASSSVQGVYGYTF. CDR3 coding DNA: TGTGCCAGCAGTTCCGTACAGGGGGTGTATGGCTACACCTTC.

Points on this clone: It is likely a read error, because the conserved phenylalanine at the end of the CDR3 is missing. J is TRBJ1-3 and V is TRBV30, with D maybe TRBD1 (6 bases). The CDR3 has 14 residues. Germline V gene lookup returns CDR1 GTSNPN and CDR2 SVGIG (reference sequence). As DNA, the CDR3 is TGTGTCTGGTCCCACAGGGCGCAAGGAAACACCATATATGTT. This gives the protein CVWSHRAQGNTIYV.

This CDR3 is CASSLLWGPTAGGTYEQYF. The CDR3 DNA sequence: TGCGCCAGCAGCTTGTTGTGGGGGCCCACAGCGGGAGGGACCTACGAGCAGTACTTC. The chain uses TRBV5-1 and TRBJ2-7, with 10 bases lining up with TRBD2. The ends lost 1 base at V and 2 bases at J; junction bases unmatched: 15. Germline lookup yields CDR1 SGHRS and CDR2 YFSETQ. There are 19 residues in the CDR3. Full variable domain (remainder filled in from reference TRBV5-1 and TRBJ2-7): KAGVTQTPRYLIKTRGQQVTLSCSPISGHRSVSWYQQTPGQGLQFLFEYFSETQRNKGNFPGRFSGRQFSNSRSEMNVSTLELGDSALYLCASSLLWGPTAGGTYEQYFGPGTRLTVT.

A remark on this clone: The sample has other DNA sequences that encode this CDR3 too. The chain uses TRBV5-1 and TRBJ2-1; D is unclear. The V end lost 0 bases, the J end lost 0 bases, and 16 bases lay between the germline ends. Per germline, CDR1 SGHRS and CDR2 YFSETQ. This CDR3 spans 18 amino acids. The CDR3 loop reads CASSLEQVGLSSYNEQFF. Written as DNA, the CDR3 is TGCGCCAGCAGCTTGGAGCAGGTGGGCTTGAGCTCCTACAATGAGCAGTTCTTC.

This chain links TRBV6-5 with TRBJ1-2; D gene uncertain. Per the germline V gene, CDR1 is MNHEY and CDR2 is SVGAGI. With 8 bases removed from V and 1 base from J, the gap between germline ends came to 14 bases. The CDR3 consists of 14 residues. This CDR3 is CASRGDSGNYGYTF. The CDR3 DNA follows: TGTGCCAGCCGTGGCGACTCTGGTAACTATGGCTACACCTTC.

This chain links TRBV14 with TRBJ1-2; D is unclear. The CDR3 runs 12 residues. The ends were cut back, 3 bases at V and 5 bases at J, with 7 bases in the middle. Looked up from germline, CDR1 is SGHDN and CDR2 is FVKESK. The CDR3: CASSQQSYGYTF. In DNA, the CDR3 is TGTGCCAGCAGCCAGCAGTCATATGGCTACACCTTC.

This chain joins TRBV27 and TRBJ1-6; TRBD1 might be the D (5 bases). Germline V gives CDR1 MNHEY, CDR2 SMNVEV (reference sequence). V was clipped by 5 bases and J by 10 bases, with 15 bases between them. There are 14 residues in the CDR3. The CDR3 sequence: CASSPPGLSSPLHF. CDR3 sequence (DNA): TGTGCCAGCAGTCCTCCAGGGTTGAGCTCACCCCTCCACTTT.

The genes are TRBV29-1 and TRBJ1-1, with TRBD1 as a possible D gene (5 bases). This CDR3 contains 14 residues. V was trimmed by 4 bases and J by 1 base, leaving 13 bases between them. Germline V gives CDR1 SQVTM, CDR2 ANQGSEA. This CDR3 reads CSVAGGTENTEAFF. The CDR3 DNA reads as TGCAGCGTTGCGGGAGGGACGGAGAACACTGAAGCTTTCTTT.

V usage is TRBV9 and J usage is TRBJ2-1; 7 bases map to TRBD2. V lost 0 bases and J lost 5; bases outside the gene matches: 5. This CDR3 has 15 residues. From germline, CDR1 is SGDLS and CDR2 YYNGEE. CDR3 region: CASSVGVGGNNEQFF. CDR3 in DNA: TGTGCCAGCAGCGTAGGTGTGGGAGGGAACAATGAGCAGTTCTTC.

V gene TRBV30 combines with J gene TRBJ2-1, with D tentatively TRBD1 or TRBD2 (5 bases each). CDR1 is GTSNPN and CDR2 is SVGIG in the germline V gene (reference sequence). Trimming shortened V by 0 bases and J by 7 bases, and 13 bases separated the two germline ends. This CDR3 region has 14 residues. The CDR3 DNA reads as TGTGCCTGGAGTGTTCTTGGGACGGGTAATGAGCAGTTCTTC. This gives the protein CAWSVLGTGNEQFF.

V usage is TRBV19 and J usage is TRBJ1-2; D is uncertain. This CDR3 comprises 13 residues. V lost 2 bases and J lost 2, with 6 bases in between. Germline-derived CDR1 and CDR2 are LNHDA and SQIVND (reference sequence). Written as DNA, the CDR3 is TGTGCCAGTAGTATACAACAGAACTATGGCTACACCTTC. Its protein is CASSIQQNYGYTF. The full variable domain, completed using reference TRBV19 and TRBJ1-2, is DGGITQSPKYLFRKEGQNVTLSCEQNLNHDAMYWYRQDPGQGLRLIYYSQIVNDFQKGDIAEGYSVSREKKESFPLTVTSAQKNPTAFYLCASSIQQNYGYTFGSGTRLTVV.

The CDR3 here is CASSFSRDTGNTIYF. CDR3 sequence (DNA): TGTGCCAGCAGTTTCTCCAGGGATACAGGAAACACCATATATTTT. The gene calls are TRBV27 and TRBJ1-3, with a possible D match to TRBD1 (5 bases). V gave up 3 bases and J gave up 4 bases, with 13 bases separating them. Germline assignment: CDR1 MNHEY and CDR2 SMNVEV (reference sequence). The CDR3 contains 15 residues.

The chain combines TRBV7-3 with TRBJ2-3; a possible D gene is TRBD2 (7 bases). Germline V gene data show CDR1 as SGHTA and CDR2 as FQGTGA. This CDR3 is 15 amino acids long. Trimming took off 6 bases at V and 5 bases at J, with 18 bases between the two ends. The CDR3 here is CASSLGGGRVDTQYF. The DNA of the CDR3 is TGTGCCAGCAGTCTAGGGGGGGGGCGCGTAGATACGCAGTATTTT.